This T cell receptor beta chain emerged from a study of Tregs in tolerant kidney transplant recipients. Whole-study findings and limits: Few patients were studied, so findings need validation in larger groups. For some patients, primers changed over time, blocking nucleotide-level comparison. The most relevant donor-specific Treg TCRbeta repertoire apparently came from expansion with activated donor B cells.

Details on this clone: The antigen remains unidentified. The CDR3 is cut off 3 residues early in the read; its end comes from the germline J gene.

CDR1 is SGHRS, CDR2 YFSETQ, per germline. Trimming took off 4 bases at V and 3 bases at J, with 8 bases between the two ends. This CDR3 comprises 13 residues. Mixed chimerism was transient after nonmyeloablative marrow transplants from related graft donors. Unstimulated Tregs (CD4+CD25+CD127-) and CD4+CD25- non-Tregs were sorted from PBMCs. Repertoires were generated with immunoSEQ multiplex PCR, while TCRdb's copy carries only in-frame clones and drops some. This repertoire includes around 15,000 clones. The TCR sequence derives from a human patient who received a combined kidney and bone marrow transplant. T cells may partly derive from the graft donor. The genes are TRBV5-1 and TRBJ2-1; D not resolved. This specimen was CD4+ T cells from blood (PBMCs), taken 12 months after the transplant. The CDR3 bases that were read are TGCGCCAGCAGCCCCCAGAACTACAATGAG. Its protein is CASSPQNYNE. The full CDR3 protein is CASSPQNYNEQFF.